A single sample gave rise to the 23 T cell receptor beta chains below, sequenced in a study of blood T cell repertoires in COVID-19. The data were produced by immunoSEQ multiplex PCR, yet TCRdb's version contains in-frame clones alone and is incomplete. In the table there are around 210,000 clones, approximately 85% of which are singletons. Input material: peripheral blood. Receptors were obtained from a man between 50 and 59 years old with COVID-19, enrolled during active disease.

The V and J genes are TRBV27 and TRBJ2-3, with TRBD2 matching 10 bases. CDR1 MNHEY and CDR2 SMNVEV come from the germline V gene (reference sequence). This CDR3 has 14 amino acids. V lost 5 bases to trimming and J lost 8 bases; unmatched junction nucleotides: 7. The CDR3 loop reads CASSPSGGGATQYF. The CDR3 nucleotides read TGTGCCAGCAGTCCAAGCGGGGGGGGAGCTACGCAGTATTTT.

The chain carries TRBV7-3 and TRBJ2-1; TRBD2 is a possible D gene (6 bases). Per germline, CDR1 SGHTA and CDR2 FQGTGA. The CDR3 runs to 15 residues. Trimming pared 2 bases from V and 9 bases from J, leaving 17 bases between. As DNA, the CDR3 is TGTGCCAGCAGCTTATTATCCTACCGGGGAGGTGAGCAGTTCTTC. Its protein product is CASSLLSYRGGEQFF.

Remarks on this clone: One end of the junction varies from germline; a read error may be responsible. The rearrangement uses TRBV7-7 and TRBJ2-5; a possible D gene is TRBD1 (5 bases). The germline V gene encodes CDR1 SSHAT and CDR2 FNYEAQ (reference sequence). The CDR3 runs 15 residues. CDR3 DNA: TGTGCTAGCAGCTTAGCCGGTGGGGCTGGGGAGACCCAGTACTTC. Encoded protein: CASSLAGGAGETQYF.

This chain links TRBV3-1 (or the pseudogene TRBV3-2) with TRBJ1-2, with D tentatively TRBD1 (6 bases). CDR1 is LGHDT, CDR2 YNNKEL, per germline (reference sequence). The CDR3 runs to 15 residues. V was cut by 2 bases and J by 2 bases, with 12 bases left in between. CDR3: CASSQRGGGNYGYTF. CDR3 DNA: TGTGCCAGCAGCCAAAGAGGCGGGGGCAACTATGGCTACACCTTC.

The genes are TRBV10-3 and TRBJ2-1, with 10 bases matching TRBD2. The CDR3 contains 16 residues. The germline gives CDR1 ENHRY, CDR2 SYGVKD. Trimming cost V 1 base and J 8 bases; bases outside gene matches: 8. CDR3 sequence: CAISEFQRGGRYEQFF. Here the CDR3 DNA reads TGTGCCATCAGTGAGTTCCAGCGGGGGGGCCGTTATGAGCAGTTCTTC.

This clone has just one count. The rearrangement uses TRBV6-1 and TRBJ2-7, with 10 bases that match TRBD1. Looked up from germline, CDR1 is MNHNS and CDR2 is SASEGT. The CDR3 is 15 amino acids. The V gene end was trimmed by 3 bases and the J gene end by 1 base; junction bases not matched to a gene: 3. The CDR3 region has the DNA TGTGCCAGCAGTGAGGGACAGGGGAAGTCCTACGAGCAGTACTTC. The encoded protein is CASSEGQGKSYEQYF.

V usage is TRBV6-5 and J usage is TRBJ2-1, with a tentative D call TRBD2 (6 bases). Germline V gene data show CDR1 as MNHEY and CDR2 as SVGAGI. The V gene lost 5 bases and the J gene lost 2 bases, with 10 bases spanning the gap. The CDR3 contains 14 residues. The CDR3: CASSRLGAYNEQFF. The CDR3 nucleotides are TGTGCCAGCAGTCGACTAGGTGCCTACAATGAGCAGTTCTTC.

The rearrangement links TRBV18 to TRBJ1-5, with 8 positions matching TRBD1. The trim removed 2 bases at V and 2 bases at J, leaving 8 bases unmatched. Looked up from germline, CDR1 is KGHSH and CDR2 is LQKENI. This CDR3 spans 17 amino acids. CDR3 in amino acids: CASSPKGQATGNQPQHF. Written as DNA, the CDR3 is TGTGCCAGCTCACCAAAGGGACAGGCGACAGGCAATCAGCCCCAGCATTTT.

The chain couples TRBV3-1 (or the pseudogene TRBV3-2) to TRBJ2-3; D is unresolved. V gave up 6 bases and J gave up 0 bases, with 7 bases separating them. Germline CDR1 reads LGHDT; CDR2 reads YNNKEL (reference sequence). The CDR3 covers 13 residues. Here the CDR3 reads CASRKASTDTQYF. The DNA for the CDR3 is TGTGCCAGCAGAAAAGCTAGCACAGATACGCAGTATTTT.

This clone was counted at least ten times. The chain combines TRBV5-1 with TRBJ2-2, with 7 positions matching TRBD1. Germline CDR1 reads SGHRS; CDR2 reads YFSETQ. This CDR3 is built from 17 residues. The ends lost 3 bases at V and 1 base at J; junction bases unmatched: 9. The DNA of the CDR3 is TGCGCCAGCAGCTCTCTCCAGGGGGTGGGGAACACCGGGGAGCTGTTTTTT. Protein: CASSSLQGVGNTGELFF. The whole variable domain, filled in from reference TRBV5-1 and TRBJ2-2, reads KAGVTQTPRYLIKTRGQQVTLSCSPISGHRSVSWYQQTPGQGLQFLFEYFSETQRNKGNFPGRFSGRQFSNSRSEMNVSTLELGDSALYLCASSSLQGVGNTGELFFGEGSRLTVL.

This clone has only a few counts. This chain joins TRBV19 and TRBJ2-1; 7 bases match TRBD2. Per germline, CDR1 LNHDA and CDR2 SQIVND (reference sequence). The V and J ends lost 4 bases and 10 bases, in that order; junction bases with no gene match: 7. CDR3 length equals 13 residues. CDR3 DNA: TGTGCCAGTAGTACCAGCCGGGGGGAAGAGCAGTTCTTC. This gives the protein CASSTSRGEEQFF.

In this sample, this clone turned up a few times. The chain recombines TRBV27 with TRBJ1-1, with D unclear. The V end lost 7 bases, the J end lost 1 base, and 10 bases lay between the germline ends. This CDR3 region has 13 residues. Germline V gene sequence: CDR1 MNHEY, CDR2 SMNVEV (reference sequence). CDR3 sequence reads: CASMTYWNTEAFF. In nucleotides, the CDR3 is TGTGCCAGCATGACTTACTGGAACACTGAAGCTTTCTTT.

The J gene is TRBJ2-5, the V gene TRBV19; TRBD1 might be the D (6 bases). Trimming took off 7 bases at V and 2 bases at J, with 14 bases between the two ends. Germline CDR1 LNHDA, CDR2 SQIVND (reference sequence). The CDR3 totals 14 residues. The CDR3, as DNA: TGTGCCAGTAAAAAGGGCGGACAGCAAGAGACCCAGTACTTC. Translated: CASKKGGQQETQYF. Full variable domain (missing parts from reference TRBV19 and TRBJ2-5): DGGITQSPKYLFRKEGQNVTLSCEQNLNHDAMYWYRQDPGQGLRLIYYSQIVNDFQKGDIAEGYSVSREKKESFPLTVTSAQKNPTAFYLCASKKGGQQETQYFGPGTRLLVL.

This sequence joins TRBV3-1 (or the pseudogene TRBV3-2) and TRBJ2-2; D is perhaps TRBD1 (5 bases). Trimming stripped 0 bases from V and 0 bases from J, with 11 bases between. The CDR3 totals 17 residues. The germline CDR1 and CDR2 sequences are LGHDT and YNNKEL (reference sequence). DNA for the CDR3: TGTGCCAGCAGCCAAGATGTTTGGGGCACGAACACCGGGGAGCTGTTTTTT. Translated: CASSQDVWGTNTGELFF.

The chain combines TRBV5-3 with TRBJ1-5, with D hard to call. TRBV5-3 falls under the ORF class, with uncertain function. This CDR3 comprises 15 residues. V was trimmed by 0 bases and J by 6 bases, leaving 13 bases between them. The CDR3 region is CARSLGGGFGQPQHF. The CDR3 DNA reads as TGTGCCAGAAGCTTGGGTGGAGGGTTTGGTCAGCCCCAGCATTTT.

The chain couples TRBV5-4 to TRBJ1-2; 7 bases align to TRBD1. Germline V gene data show CDR1 as SGHNT and CDR2 as YYREEE (reference sequence). J lost 6 bases, V lost 4 bases, and 6 bases had no gene match. This CDR3 has 13 residues. The CDR3 region has the DNA TGTGCCAGCAGCATCTCCGGGACAGATGGCTACACCTTC. This encodes CASSISGTDGYTF.

The V and J genes are TRBV19 and TRBJ2-7; D may be TRBD1 (5 bases). Germline V lookup: CDR1 LNHDA, CDR2 SQIVND (reference sequence). Trimming stripped 1 base from V and 6 bases from J, with 16 bases between. There are 15 residues in the CDR3. The CDR3 DNA reads as TGTGCCAGTAGTATAGCCCGCGACAGATGGGGCGAGCAGTACTTC. Protein product: CASSIARDRWGEQYF.

In nucleotides, the CDR3 is TGTGCCAGCAGCCGGGCGGGACTAGCCATGACGAATGAGCAGTTCTTC. Translation gives CASSRAGLAMTNEQFF. This chain joins TRBV3-1 (or the pseudogene TRBV3-2) and TRBJ2-1; 9 nucleotides match TRBD2. The ends lost 4 bases at V and 7 bases at J; junction bases unmatched: 11. The CDR3 has 16 amino acids. Germline V gene data show CDR1 as LGHDT and CDR2 as YNNKEL (reference sequence).

V is TRBV7-3 and J is TRBJ2-5, with 8 bases identical to TRBD1. CDR1 and CDR2 from the germline V gene are SGHTA and FQGTGA. CDR3 length: 15 residues. The V segment lost 0 bases and the J segment 1 base; nucleotides outside the gene matches: 1. This chain's CDR3 is CASSLTGQAQETQYF. The CDR3, as DNA: TGTGCCAGCAGCTTAACGGGACAGGCCCAAGAGACCCAGTACTTC.

The V call is TRBV18, the J call TRBJ1-2; no firm D call. The germline CDR1 and CDR2 sequences are KGHSH and LQKENI. This CDR3 region has 16 residues. V shed 3 bases and J shed 8 bases, with 22 bases lying between them. The chain's CDR3 is CASSPLNGPPEGGYTF. The CDR3, as DNA: TGTGCCAGCTCACCGTTAAACGGGCCCCCTGAGGGAGGCTACACCTTC. Drawing the rest from reference TRBV18 and TRBJ1-2, the complete variable domain is NAGVMQNPRHLVRRRGQEARLRCSPMKGHSHVYWYRQLPEEGLKFMVYLQKENIIDESGMPKERFSAEFPKEGPSILRIQQVVRGDSAAYFCASSPLNGPPEGGYTFGSGTRLTVV.

The CDR3 DNA reads TGTGCCAGCCCCGAGGTAGGGGCGCCAGGAAACACCATATATTTT. Its translation is CASPEVGAPGNTIYF. This sequence joins TRBV7-2 and TRBJ1-3; D perhaps matches TRBD1 (5 bases). Germline V lookup: CDR1 SGHTA, CDR2 FQGNSA. V lost 8 bases and J 4 bases, leaving 18 bases between the germline ends. The CDR3 extends over 15 amino acids.

The chain recombines TRBV18 with TRBJ2-4; TRBD2 aligns across 9 bases. The CDR3 has 17 residues. Germline CDR1 KGHSH, CDR2 LQKENI. Trimming cost V 0 bases and J 0 bases; bases outside gene matches: 3. CDR3 residues: CASSPPAGGQAKNIQYF. CDR3 bases: TGTGCCAGCTCACCACCGGCGGGGGGGCAAGCCAAAAACATTCAGTACTTC.

V gene TRBV6-1 combines with J gene TRBJ1-5, with D tentatively TRBD1 (5 bases). Looked up from germline, CDR1 is MNHNS and CDR2 is SASEGT. V was clipped by 2 bases and J by 7 bases, with 9 bases between them. This CDR3 is built from 13 residues. The CDR3 nucleotides are TGTGCCAGCAGTGAAACCCAGGGCCAGCCCCAGCATTTT. This encodes CASSETQGQPQHF.